This T cell receptor beta chain was identified in a study of neurological immune-mediated disorders. Study observations and caveats: The multiple sclerosis repertoire cluster was not associated with any clinical or MRI feature, with the authors stating that larger cohorts are needed.

Looked up from germline, CDR1 is DFQATT and CDR2 is SNEGSKA (reference sequence). V lost 5 bases to trimming and J lost 0 bases, with 22 bases between them. The CDR3 has 17 residues. This clonotype occurred many times. Its specificity is unknown. With 10-nucleotide random UMIs included, cDNA was synthesized by 5'RACE. From the 5' RACE reads, TCRdb called clonotypes with MiXCR, one entry per CDR3 protein. The sample consists of 35,000 to 40,000 distinct CDR3 sequences, 2.5% of them appearing once. This receptor was identified in a man aged 45 to 65 with multiple sclerosis. Sequencing was carried out using PBMCs. This chain connects TRBV20-1 to TRBJ1-1, with TRBD1 as a possible D gene (5 bases). CDR3 nucleotides: TGCAGTGCTGGATTCTCTTCGGGACCGAAAATGAACACTGAAGCTTTCTTT. Amino acids: CSAGFSSGPKMNTEAFF.